Shown below are 24 T cell receptor beta chains from a single sample sequenced in a study of blood T cell repertoires in COVID-19. Profiling relied on immunoSEQ multiplex PCR, and the TCRdb table lists in-frame clones only, not all of them. The table records roughly 130,000 clones, more than 80% of them present only once. Sequenced material: peripheral blood. These receptors were collected from a woman aged 55 to 70 with acute or convalescent COVID-19.

This chain uses TRBV30 with TRBJ1-4, with 7 nucleotides matching TRBD1. J was trimmed by 7 bases and V by 3 bases; bases with no gene match: 8. The germline V gene encodes CDR1 GTSNPN and CDR2 SVGIG (reference sequence). The CDR3 runs to 14 residues. This CDR3 is CAWRRGQEGEKLFF. CDR3 nucleotide sequence: TGTGCCTGGAGAAGAGGACAGGAAGGTGAAAAACTGTTTTTT.

A few counts support this clone. The chain recombines TRBV9 with TRBJ1-2; weak D call: TRBD1 (5 bases). CDR1 and CDR2 from the germline V gene are SGDLS and YYNGEE. The V end was cut by 3 bases, the J end by 6 bases, with 12 bases between. This CDR3 contains 13 residues. CDR3 sequence (DNA): TGTGCCAGCAGCGCTACAGGCCCGGATGGCTACACCTTC. Its translation: CASSATGPDGYTF.

V is TRBV28 and J is TRBJ2-3, with TRBD2 as a possible D gene (5 bases). The CDR3 has 14 amino acids. The germline CDR1 and CDR2 sequences are MDHEN and SYDVKM. V was pared by 2 bases and J by 5 bases, with 11 bases between. CDR3 coding DNA: TGTGCCAGCAGTTTAGTCCTAGCAGGAGATACGCAGTATTTT. Its translation: CASSLVLAGDTQYF. Combining the CDR3 with reference TRBV28 and TRBJ2-3 gives the whole variable domain DVKVTQSSRYLVKRTGEKVFLECVQDMDHENMFWYRQDPGLGLRLIYFSYDVKMKEKGDIPEGYSVSREKKERFSLILESASTNQTSMYLCASSLVLAGDTQYFGPGTRLTVL.

The chain carries TRBV7-9 and TRBJ1-1; D might be TRBD1 (5 bases). CDR1 SEHNR and CDR2 FQNEAQ come from the germline V gene (reference sequence). The length of the CDR3 is 19 residues. V was shortened by 5 bases and J by 1 base, with 26 bases between the two germline ends. The CDR3 loop reads CASSVRGGVMGEWNTEAFF. DNA of the CDR3: TGTGCCAGCAGCGTCCGGGGCGGGGTGATGGGGGAGTGGAACACTGAAGCTTTCTTT.

The chain recombines TRBV5-4 with TRBJ2-5, with a possible D match to TRBD2 (6 bases). Germline V gene lookup returns CDR1 SGHNT and CDR2 YYREEE (reference sequence). This CDR3 is built from 14 residues. V lost 1 base and J 0 bases, leaving 7 bases between the germline ends. The CDR3 coding sequence is TGTGCCAGCAGCTTGCGGGGGTACCAAGAGACCCAGTACTTC. It codes for CASSLRGYQETQYF.

The V gene is TRBV24-1, the J gene TRBJ1-5; D ambiguous. Germline V CDR1 and CDR2: KGHDR, SFDVKD. The CDR3 totals 13 residues. The V end lost 6 bases, the J end lost 6 bases, and 11 bases lay between the germline ends. In DNA, the CDR3 is TGTGCCACCAGTTCGTGGGCCGGTCAGCCCCAGCATTTT. This encodes CATSSWAGQPQHF.

In this sample, this clone turned up a few times. A read error is possible here, since a much larger clone lies one base away. The sample carries other DNA sequences with the same CDR3. The chain carries TRBV2 and TRBJ1-2; D might be TRBD1 (6 bases). The V gene's germline CDR1 is SNHLY and CDR2 FYNNEI. V was trimmed by 2 bases and J by 4 bases, leaving 8 bases between them. The CDR3 loop spans 13 amino acids. For the CDR3, the DNA is TGTGCCAGCAGTGAACGACAGGTCTATGGCTACACCTTC. Protein product: CASSERQVYGYTF.

This clone is a singleton in its sample. The sample contains more than one DNA sequence encoding this CDR3. The CDR3 is CASSSGGAGANVLTF. Written as DNA, the CDR3 is TGTGCCAGCAGTTCAGGGGGCGCTGGGGCCAACGTCCTGACTTTC. V usage is TRBV7-3 and J usage is TRBJ2-6, with 8 bases aligning to TRBD1. V was pared by 6 bases and J by 2 bases, with 3 bases of the junction left unmatched. The CDR3 runs 15 residues. Looked up from germline, CDR1 is SGHTA and CDR2 is FQGTGA.

This chain uses TRBV19 with TRBJ2-6; D not certain. Per the germline V gene, CDR1 is LNHDA and CDR2 is SQIVND (reference sequence). The CDR3 runs 17 residues. The ends were cut back, 3 bases at V and 0 bases at J, with 12 bases in the middle. The CDR3 DNA sequence: TGTGCCAGTAGTATCGACAACAGAGTCTCTGGGGCCAACGTCCTGACTTTC. Its translation is CASSIDNRVSGANVLTF. The complete variable domain, with remaining parts taken from reference TRBV19 and TRBJ2-6, reads DGGITQSPKYLFRKEGQNVTLSCEQNLNHDAMYWYRQDPGQGLRLIYYSQIVNDFQKGDIAEGYSVSREKKESFPLTVTSAQKNPTAFYLCASSIDNRVSGANVLTFGAGSRLTVL.

V gene TRBV20-1 combines with J gene TRBJ1-1; D unclear. Germline CDR1 and CDR2: DFQATT and SNEGSKA (reference sequence). The CDR3 covers 10 residues. V gave up 3 bases and J gave up 6 bases, with 5 bases separating them. In nucleotides, the CDR3 is TGCAGTGCTAGTGGCGCTGAAGCTTTCTTT. It codes for CSASGAEAFF.

The chain is built from TRBV15 and TRBJ1-1, with TRBD1 identical over 11 bases. The V gene's germline CDR1 is LNHNV and CDR2 YYDKDF (reference sequence). V gave up 0 bases and J gave up 5 bases; unmatched junction bases: 8. This CDR3 region has 17 residues. The CDR3 coding sequence is TGTGCCACCAGCAGAGAAGGGACAGGGGGTCTAAGGACTGAAGCTTTCTTT. This codes for CATSREGTGGLRTEAFF.

This clone was seen just once. The V and J genes are TRBV29-1 and TRBJ1-2, with 9 bases aligning to TRBD1. CDR3 size: 14 residues. CDR1 SQVTM and CDR2 ANQGSEA come from the germline V gene. V dropped 3 bases and J dropped 10; count of bases not matched to a gene: 12. The chain's CDR3 is CSVDGEYRGHDYTF. CDR3 coding DNA: TGCAGCGTTGATGGGGAATACAGGGGGCACGACTACACCTTC.

The V and J genes are TRBV3-1 (or the pseudogene TRBV3-2) and TRBJ1-5, with no clear D. With 3 bases removed from V and 4 bases from J, the gap between germline ends came to 7 bases. The CDR3 runs to 13 residues. The germline V gene encodes CDR1 LGHDT and CDR2 YNNKEL (reference sequence). CDR3 in DNA: TGTGCCAGCAGCCAGAGGAGGAATCAGCCCCAGCATTTT. This translates into CASSQRRNQPQHF.

The V and J genes are TRBV27 and TRBJ2-1; 11 bases are a match to TRBD2. The CDR3 is made up of 16 amino acids. With V trimmed by 2 bases and J by 7 bases, 7 bases remained unmatched. Per the germline V gene, CDR1 is MNHEY and CDR2 is SMNVEV (reference sequence). The DNA of the CDR3 is TGTGCCAGCAGTTTACTAGCGGGGGGCCGAGGGAATGAGCAGTTCTTC. This sequence encodes CASSLLAGGRGNEQFF.

This rearrangement joins TRBV5-6 to TRBJ1-2, with 7 bases matching TRBD1. V was clipped by 0 bases and J by 8 bases; unmatched bases: 4. CDR1 is SGHDT, CDR2 YYEEEE, per germline. This CDR3 is 13 amino acids long. The CDR3 sequence is CASSLGQGRGYTF. DNA of the CDR3: TGTGCCAGCAGCTTGGGACAGGGCAGGGGCTACACCTTC.

This sequence joins TRBV24-1 and TRBJ1-5, with D perhaps TRBD1 (5 bases). CDR1 is KGHDR and CDR2 is SFDVKD in the germline V gene. CDR3 length: 13 residues. Trimming stripped 4 bases from V and 4 bases from J, with 7 bases between. The CDR3 spells CATSDTGNQPQHF. The CDR3 bases are TGTGCCACCAGTGACACAGGAAATCAGCCCCAGCATTTT.

This chain uses TRBV15 with TRBJ1-2, with D unclear. In germline, CDR1 is LNHNV, CDR2 YYDKDF (reference sequence). V lost 3 bases and J lost 7, with 9 bases in between. The CDR3 loop spans 12 amino acids. In DNA, the CDR3 is TGTGCCACCAGCAGCCTAAATGGTGGCTACACCTTC. Its translation is CATSSLNGGYTF.

V gene TRBV7-9 combines with J gene TRBJ2-5; TRBD1 matches at 7 bases. CDR3 length equals 15 residues. Trimming cost V 4 bases and J 5 bases; bases outside gene matches: 10. Germline CDR1 reads SEHNR; CDR2 reads FQNEAQ (reference sequence). CDR3 DNA: TGTGCCAGCAGCTCCCACAAACAGGGGTTTGAGACCCAGTACTTC. This gives the protein CASSSHKQGFETQYF.

This rearrangement joins TRBV7-3 to TRBJ1-1; D remains unclear. This CDR3 region has 13 residues. Germline CDR1 SGHTA, CDR2 FQGTGA. V shed 5 bases and J shed 0 bases, with 7 bases lying between them. This CDR3 is CASSPSMNTEAFF. DNA of the CDR3: TGTGCCAGCAGCCCATCTATGAACACTGAAGCTTTCTTT.

This chain connects TRBV20-1 to TRBJ1-6, with D uncertain. The V gene lost 3 bases and the J gene lost 4 bases, with 13 bases spanning the gap. The germline CDR1 and CDR2 sequences are DFQATT and SNEGSKA (reference sequence). The CDR3 runs to 15 residues. The CDR3 loop is CSASREGVYNSPLHF. The CDR3 DNA sequence: TGCAGTGCTAGTCGTGAGGGAGTTTATAATTCACCCCTCCACTTT.

This sequence joins TRBV18 and TRBJ1-1; the match to TRBD1 covers 7 bases. Germline-derived CDR1 and CDR2 are KGHSH and LQKENI. J was trimmed by 3 bases and V by 1 base; bases with no gene match: 8. The CDR3 is made up of 16 amino acids. Here the CDR3 DNA reads TGTGCCAGCTCACCACGGACCAGGGGGTTGGACACTGAAGCTTTCTTT. Translation: CASSPRTRGLDTEAFF.

There are a few counts of this clone. This chain links TRBV27 with TRBJ2-2; D gene uncertain. Germline CDR1 and CDR2: MNHEY and SMNVEV (reference sequence). The CDR3 runs to 12 residues. Between the trimmed V and J ends, which lost 3 bases and 3 bases, there was a span of 2 bases. In nucleotides, the CDR3 is TGTGCCAGCAGTTTCTACACCGGGGAGCTGTTTTTT. Translating it yields CASSFYTGELFF.

The rearrangement links TRBV5-1 to TRBJ2-1; 8 bases align to TRBD2. The CDR3 loop spans 17 amino acids. Germline V CDR1 and CDR2: SGHRS, YFSETQ. V was pared by 2 bases and J by 7 bases, with 14 bases of the junction left unmatched. DNA for the CDR3: TGCGCCAGCAGCTTAAGGGGCGGGGGGATGATTGGGAATGAGCAGTTCTTC. It encodes CASSLRGGGMIGNEQFF.

This clone was seen just once. This chain connects TRBV4-1 to TRBJ2-3; D gene unclear. With 0 bases removed from V and 9 bases from J, the gap between germline ends came to 10 bases. From germline, CDR1 is MGHRA and CDR2 YSYEKL. The CDR3 is 13 residues long. For the CDR3, the DNA is TGCGCCAGCAGCCAAGATTGGATCGGGACGCAGTATTTT. Amino acids: CASSQDWIGTQYF.